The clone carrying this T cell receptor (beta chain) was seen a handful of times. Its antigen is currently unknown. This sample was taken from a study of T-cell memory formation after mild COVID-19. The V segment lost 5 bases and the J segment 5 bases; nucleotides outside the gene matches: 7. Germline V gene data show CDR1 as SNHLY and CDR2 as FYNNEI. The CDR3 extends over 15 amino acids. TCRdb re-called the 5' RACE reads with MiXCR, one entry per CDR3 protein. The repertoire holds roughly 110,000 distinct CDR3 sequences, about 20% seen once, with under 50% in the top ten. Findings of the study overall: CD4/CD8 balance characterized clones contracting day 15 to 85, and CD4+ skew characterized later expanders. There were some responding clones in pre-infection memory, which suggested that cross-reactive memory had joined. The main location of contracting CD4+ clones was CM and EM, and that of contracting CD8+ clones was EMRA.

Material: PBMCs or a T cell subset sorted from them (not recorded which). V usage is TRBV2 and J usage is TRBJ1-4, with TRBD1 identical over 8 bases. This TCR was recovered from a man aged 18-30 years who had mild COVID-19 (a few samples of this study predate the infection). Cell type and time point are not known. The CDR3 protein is CASSQRQGRNEKLFF. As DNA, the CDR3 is TGTGCCAGCAGTCAAAGACAGGGGAGGAATGAAAAACTGTTTTTT. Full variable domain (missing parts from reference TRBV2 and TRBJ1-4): EPEVTQTPSHQVTQMGQEVILRCVPISNHLYFYWYRQILGQKVEFLVSFYNNEISEKSEIFDDQFSVERPDGSNFTLKIRSTKLEDSAMYFCASSQRQGRNEKLFFGSGTQLSVL.